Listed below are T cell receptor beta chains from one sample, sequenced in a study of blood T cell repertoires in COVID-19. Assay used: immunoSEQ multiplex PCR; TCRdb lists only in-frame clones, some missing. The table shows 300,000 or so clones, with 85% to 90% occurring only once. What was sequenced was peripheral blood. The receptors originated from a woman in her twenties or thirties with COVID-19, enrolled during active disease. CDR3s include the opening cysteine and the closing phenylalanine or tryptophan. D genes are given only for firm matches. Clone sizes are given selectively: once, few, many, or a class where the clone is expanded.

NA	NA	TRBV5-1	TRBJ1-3	TGCGCCAGCAGCACCGGGACGGGGGACTACAGAGGAAACACCATATATTTT	CASSTGTGDYRGNTIYF
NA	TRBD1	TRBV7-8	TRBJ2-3	TGTGCCAGCAGCCCCCGGACAGGGCAAAGCACAGATACGCAGTATTTT	CASSPRTGQSTDTQYF
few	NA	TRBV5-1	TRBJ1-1	TGCGCCAGCAGCTCCCAAAATAGGGGGGGAACTGAAGCTTTCTTT	CASSSQNRGGTEAFF
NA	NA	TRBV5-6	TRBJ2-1	TGTGCCAGCAGCCTCCTATACAATGAGCAGTTCTTC	CASSLLYNEQFF
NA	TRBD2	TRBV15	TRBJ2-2	TGTGCCACCAGCACACCGGGACTAGCGGGAATTGGCACCGGGGAGCTGTTTTTT	CATSTPGLAGIGTGELFF
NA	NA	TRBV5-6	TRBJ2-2	TGTGCCAGCAGCTTATTTGGACAGAACACCGGGGAGCTGTTTTTT	CASSLFGQNTGELFF
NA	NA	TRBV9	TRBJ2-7	TGTGCCAGCAGCGGAGGGAGCCGCGGCACCTACGAGCAGTACTTC	CASSGGSRGTYEQYF
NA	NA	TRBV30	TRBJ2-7	TGTGCCTGGAGTCTAAGCTACGAGCAGTACTTC	CAWSLSYEQYF
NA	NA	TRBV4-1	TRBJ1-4	TGCGCCAGCAGCCAGACAGGTTTTAATGAAAAACTGTTTTTT	CASSQTGFNEKLFF
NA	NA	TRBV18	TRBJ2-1	TGTGCCAGCTCACCTCTGGGAAACAGGAAAGATGGTGAGCAGTTCTTC	CASSPLGNRKDGEQFF
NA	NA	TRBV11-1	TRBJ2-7	TGTGCCAGCAGCCTTACAGGGATTGCCTACGAGCAGTACTTC	CASSLTGIAYEQYF
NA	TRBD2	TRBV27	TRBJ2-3	TGTGCCAGCAGTTTAGATGTAGCGGGAGTGGGGACAGATACGCAGTATTTT	CASSLDVAGVGTDTQYF
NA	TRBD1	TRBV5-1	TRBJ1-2	TGCGCCAGCAGCTTGTCGCCGACAGGGTTGAACTATGGCTACACCTTC	CASSLSPTGLNYGYTF
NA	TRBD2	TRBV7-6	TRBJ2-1	TGTGCCAGCAGCTTTTGGACTAGCGGGTACAATGAGCAGTTCTTC	CASSFWTSGYNEQFF
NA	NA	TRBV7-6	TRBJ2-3	TGTGCCAGCAGCTACACCTCTCCAGATACGCAGTATTTT	CASSYTSPDTQYF
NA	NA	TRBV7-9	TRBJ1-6	TGTGCCAGCACCGCGGGTGGACAGCCGCATTCACCCCTCCACTTT	CASTAGGQPHSPLHF
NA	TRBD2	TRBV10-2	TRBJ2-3	TGCGCCAGCACGCCGGGACTAGCGGGAGCAGGAGATACGCAGTATTTT	CASTPGLAGAGDTQYF
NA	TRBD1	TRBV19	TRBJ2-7	TGTGCCAGTAAACCGGGACAGGGGTCCTACGAGCAGTACTTC	CASKPGQGSYEQYF
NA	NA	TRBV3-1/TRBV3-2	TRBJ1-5	TGTGCCAGCAGCCAAGAGGGGCCAGGAAATCAGCCCCAGCATTTT	CASSQEGPGNQPQHF
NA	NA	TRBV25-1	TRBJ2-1	TGTGCCAGCAGTGAAGGGAGGTACAATGAGCAGTTCTTC	CASSEGRYNEQFF
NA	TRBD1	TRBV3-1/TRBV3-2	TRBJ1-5	TGTGCCAGCAGCATCGGGACAGTTGGTGATCAGCCCCAGCATTTT	CASSIGTVGDQPQHF
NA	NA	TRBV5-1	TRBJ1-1	TGCGCCAGCAGCTCTACCGGGCCCCCGGGGACTGAAGCTTTCTTT	CASSSTGPPGTEAFF
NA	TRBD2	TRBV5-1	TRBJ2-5	TGCGCCAGCAGCTTATCTAGCGGGAGCGGAGAAGAGACCCAGTACTTC	CASSLSSGSGEETQYF
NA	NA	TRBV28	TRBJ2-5	TGTGCCAGCAGGCCAACAGACCCCGAGACCCAGTACTTC	CASRPTDPETQYF
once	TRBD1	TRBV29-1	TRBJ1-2	TGCAGCGTTCCTAACCCCCGGACAGGGGATAGTGGCTACACCTTC	CSVPNPRTGDSGYTF